Listed below are T cell receptor beta chains from one sample, sequenced in a study of cytomegalovirus exposure and HLA in healthy donors. Repertoires were generated with immunoSEQ multiplex PCR, while TCRdb's copy carries only in-frame clones and drops some. Of about 160,000 clones in the sample, around 80% were seen once. The sequencing sample was made of PBMCs. The receptors come from a woman aged 30 to 39 in good health and CMV-seropositive. Both conserved end residues are part of each CDR3. The order of the fields is clone size, V gene, D gene, J gene, CDR3 protein, CDR3 DNA. D genes are given only for firm matches. The size entry is marked missing in some rows and otherwise reads once, few, many or a size class.

>few|TRBV2|TRBD1|TRBJ2-7
CASSKTGKNEQYF
TGTGCCAGCAGTAAGACAGGGAAAAACGAGCAGTACTTC
>.|TRBV27|TRBD2|TRBJ2-1
CASSSRAGAPYNEQFF
TGTGCCAGCAGTTCAAGAGCGGGGGCGCCCTACAATGAGCAGTTCTTC
>.|TRBV5-1|TRBD2|TRBJ2-5
CASSPDRGGETQYF
TGCGCCAGCAGCCCCGATCGGGGGGGAGAGACCCAGTACTTC
>.|TRBV6-5|.|TRBJ1-1
CASSYTGNTEAFF
TGTGCCAGCAGTTACACAGGGAACACTGAAGCTTTCTTT
>.|TRBV7-6|.|TRBJ2-7
CASSLGAGQTYEQYF
TGTGCCAGCAGCTTAGGGGCGGGACAGACCTACGAGCAGTACTTC
>.|TRBV28|TRBD2|TRBJ2-5
CASREGTGGEQYF
TGTGCCAGCAGAGAGGGGACGGGGGGAGAGCAGTACTTC
>.|TRBV27|.|TRBJ1-1
CASRTKTATNTEAFF
TGTGCCAGCAGAACAAAGACAGCTACGAACACTGAAGCTTTCTTT
>.|TRBV9|TRBD1|TRBJ2-1
CASSVGEGGRSYNEQFF
TGTGCCAGCAGCGTAGGTGAAGGGGGCCGCTCCTACAATGAGCAGTTCTTC
>.|TRBV5-4|.|TRBJ1-1
CASSSQVPSTEAFF
TGTGCCAGCAGCTCTCAAGTACCGAGTACTGAAGCTTTCTTT
>.|TRBV29-1|.|TRBJ1-3
CSVKESSSGNTIYF
TGCAGCGTTAAGGAGTCCAGCTCTGGAAACACCATATATTTT
>.|TRBV6-6|.|TRBJ2-7
CASSSTPRAGTYEQYF
TGTGCCAGCAGTTCCACACCCCGGGCAGGGACCTACGAGCAGTACTTC
>.|TRBV5-8|TRBD1|TRBJ1-6
CASSLTSPGQDYNSPLHF
TGTGCCAGCAGCTTAACCTCTCCGGGACAGGACTATAATTCACCCCTCCACTTT
>.|TRBV7-8|.|TRBJ1-4
CASSLVAGAAAEKLFF
TGTGCCAGCAGCTTAGTGGCGGGCGCCGCGGCGGAAAAACTGTTTTTT
>.|TRBV28|TRBD1|TRBJ1-2
CASSPRQGALNYGYTF
TGTGCCAGCAGTCCAAGACAGGGGGCGCTTAACTATGGCTACACCTTC
>.|TRBV7-6|.|TRBJ2-2
CASSTRYTGELFF
TGTGCCAGCAGCACCCGGTACACCGGGGAGCTGTTTTTT
>.|TRBV2|.|TRBJ2-7
CASKTGPHEQYF
TGTGCCAGCAAGACAGGACCCCACGAGCAGTACTTC
>once|TRBV7-2|.|TRBJ2-4
CASSFYRVGTQNIQYF
TGTGCCAGCAGCTTTTACAGGGTGGGGACACAAAACATTCAGTACTTC
>few|TRBV13|TRBD1|TRBJ1-2
CASSPRTGGGSGYTF
TGTGCCAGCAGCCCCCGGACAGGGGGGGGGAGTGGCTACACCTTC
>.|TRBV18|.|TRBJ2-1
CASSRGGAANNEQFF
TGTGCCAGCTCACGGGGGGGGGCTGCAAACAATGAGCAGTTCTTC
>.|TRBV5-1|TRBD1|TRBJ2-2
CASQTGTGNTGELFF
TGCGCCAGCCAGACCGGGACAGGGAACACCGGGGAGCTGTTTTTT
>once|TRBV7-2|.|TRBJ1-1
CASSLSSDTEAFF
TGTGCCAGCAGCTTAAGTAGTGACACTGAAGCTTTCTTT
>few|TRBV4-1|.|TRBJ2-7
CASSREGGGDPYEQYF
TGCGCCAGCAGCCGCGAAGGGGGCGGGGACCCCTACGAGCAGTACTTC
>.|TRBV5-6|TRBD1|TRBJ1-2
CASSPIQGWYGYTF
TGTGCCAGCAGCCCAATACAGGGGTGGTATGGCTACACCTTC
>.|TRBV7-9|TRBD1|TRBJ2-6
CASRNPGGGANVLTF
TGTGCCAGCAGAAACCCAGGGGGTGGGGCCAACGTCCTGACTTTC
>.|TRBV5-5|.|TRBJ2-4
CASSLVNPRNIQYF
TGTGCCAGCAGCTTGGTCAATCCGAGGAACATTCAGTACTTC
>.|TRBV9|TRBD2|TRBJ2-7
CASSVTLAGAGEQYF
TGTGCCAGCAGCGTAACCCTAGCGGGGGCGGGGGAGCAGTACTTC
>.|TRBV5-4|TRBD1|TRBJ2-3
CASSLGGQTPTDTQYF
TGTGCCAGCAGCTTGGGGGGACAGACACCCACAGATACGCAGTATTTT
>.|TRBV29-1|.|TRBJ2-3
CSVSGGPVTDTQYF
TGCAGCGTTTCCGGGGGGCCTGTCACAGATACGCAGTATTTT
>.|TRBV9|.|TRBJ1-3
CASSVAGYAGNTIYF
TGTGCCAGCAGCGTTGCAGGTTACGCTGGAAACACCATATATTTT
>.|TRBV15|TRBD1|TRBJ2-3
CATSRGDRGSTDTQYF
TGTGCCACCAGCAGAGGGGACAGGGGGTCCACAGATACGCAGTATTTT
>.|TRBV4-1|.|TRBJ1-2
CASSQDARGNVEGYTF
TGCGCCAGCAGCCAAGATGCCAGGGGAAACGTGGAAGGCTACACCTTC
>.|TRBV2|TRBD1|TRBJ1-4
CASRETGVLRREKLFF
TGTGCCAGCAGGGAAACAGGGGTCTTAAGAAGGGAAAAACTGTTTTTT
>once|TRBV6-5|.|TRBJ1-3
CATKTGPSGNTIYF
TGTGCCACCAAAACAGGGCCTTCTGGAAACACCATATATTTT
>.|TRBV5-1|.|TRBJ1-1
CASSLNFGQKDTEAFF
TGCGCCAGCAGCTTGAACTTCGGACAGAAGGACACTGAAGCTTTCTTT
>.|TRBV15|TRBD2|TRBJ2-7
CATSRGVTSGGSSYEQYF
TGTGCCACCAGCAGAGGTGTGACTAGCGGGGGGAGCTCCTACGAGCAGTACTTC
>.|TRBV6-6|.|TRBJ1-2
CASSYSPGGGGYTF
TGTGCCAGCAGTTACTCACCGGGGGGTGGTGGCTACACCTTC
>once|TRBV7-6|.|TRBJ2-7
CASSPIAGGRSYEQYF
TGTGCCAGCAGCCCGATCGCGGGTGGGAGAAGCTACGAGCAGTACTTC
>few|TRBV4-3|.|TRBJ1-5
CASSQDRGQPQHF
TGCGCCAGCAGCCAAGATCGAGGTCAGCCCCAGCATTTT
>.|TRBV9|TRBD1|TRBJ2-2
CASSSTGGMVGELFF
TGTGCCAGCAGCTCAACAGGGGGCATGGTCGGGGAGCTGTTTTTT
>.|TRBV4-2|.|TRBJ1-1
CASSHGQRNTEAFF
TGTGCCAGCAGCCATGGACAGAGGAACACTGAAGCTTTCTTT
>few|TRBV19|TRBD1|TRBJ1-2
CASSTNRGRDYGYTF
TGTGCCAGTAGTACTAACAGGGGGCGCGACTATGGCTACACCTTC
>few|TRBV28|.|TRBJ1-2
CASGPGLGYTF
TGTGCCTCAGGTCCAGGCCTTGGCTACACCTTC
>few|TRBV28|.|TRBJ1-1
CASRGGTGGRNTEAFF
TGTGCCAGCCGGGGCGGCACTGGGGGGAGGAACACTGAAGCTTTCTTT
>.|TRBV7-2|TRBD1|TRBJ2-6
CASSVGQGAAGANVLTF
TGTGCCAGCAGCGTCGGACAGGGGGCGGCTGGGGCCAACGTCCTGACTTTC
>.|TRBV7-2|TRBD2|TRBJ2-7
CASSPGAGGHYEQYF
TGTGCCAGCAGCCCCGGCGCGGGGGGACACTACGAGCAGTACTTC
>.|TRBV7-9|.|TRBJ1-5
CASSLALSNQPQHF
TGTGCCAGCAGCTTAGCTCTTAGCAATCAGCCCCAGCATTTT
>.|TRBV5-4|.|TRBJ1-4
CASSSPGSSNEKLFF
TGTGCCAGCAGCTCACCAGGGTCAAGTAATGAAAAACTGTTTTTT
>.|TRBV7-3|.|TRBJ1-5
CASSGQPNQPQHF
TGTGCCAGCAGTGGACAACCGAATCAGCCCCAGCATTTT
>few|TRBV5-4|TRBD1|TRBJ1-5
CASSVDRGVQPQHF
TGTGCCAGCAGCGTGGACAGGGGTGTTCAGCCCCAGCATTTT
>.|TRBV5-4|TRBD1|TRBJ2-2
CASSSTGGNDGELFF
TGTGCCAGCAGCAGTACAGGGGGAAATGACGGGGAGCTGTTTTTT
>few|TRBV30|TRBD1|TRBJ1-6
CAWSRPGQGVSPLHF
TGTGCCTGGAGTCGACCGGGACAGGGGGTTTCACCCCTCCACTTT
>.|TRBV6-1|.|TRBJ1-5
CASSASIDNQPQHF
TGTGCCAGCAGCGCCTCTATAGACAATCAGCCCCAGCATTTT
>.|TRBV28|TRBD1|TRBJ2-6
CASRGVWDRGFSGANVLTF
TGTGCCAGCCGTGGGGTTTGGGACAGGGGTTTCTCTGGGGCCAACGTCCTGACTTTC
>.|TRBV7-9|.|TRBJ2-5
CASSGVRGEEETQYF
TGTGCCAGCAGCGGAGTCAGGGGGGAGGAAGAGACCCAGTACTTC
>.|TRBV9|TRBD2|TRBJ2-3
CASSPSGGPLRGADTQYF
TGTGCCAGCAGCCCTAGCGGGGGGCCTCTCCGGGGGGCAGATACGCAGTATTTT
>.|TRBV5-1|TRBD1|TRBJ2-7
CASSFGTGSYEQYF
TGCGCCAGCAGCTTCGGGACAGGCTCCTACGAGCAGTACTTC
>.|TRBV7-9|.|TRBJ1-4
CASSLDGVWANEKLFF
TGTGCCAGCAGCTTAGACGGGGTATGGGCTAATGAAAAACTGTTTTTT
>once|TRBV10-3|.|TRBJ1-2
CAISEQGAYGYTF
TGTGCCATCAGTGAGCAGGGTGCCTATGGCTACACCTTC
>.|TRBV7-6|.|TRBJ1-3
CASSFLPVSGNTIYF
TGTGCCAGCAGCTTTCTCCCCGTCTCTGGAAACACCATATATTTT
>.|TRBV19|.|TRBJ2-1
CASSTNDLGYYNEQFF
TGTGCCAGTAGTACGAACGACCTAGGTTACTACAATGAGCAGTTCTTC